What follows are 32 T cell receptor beta chains derived from one specimen sequenced in a study of blood T cell repertoires in COVID-19. Sequenced by immunoSEQ multiplex PCR; TCRdb stores in-frame clones only, minus some. The profile shows about 150,000 clones, roughly 83% of them singletons. The sequenced sample consisted of PBMCs or T cells enriched from blood (not recorded which). The origin of the receptors is a man aged 50 to 59 who had recovered from COVID-19.

This chain links TRBV7-2 with TRBJ2-3, with TRBD2 as a possible D gene (5 bases). The CDR3 is 13 residues long. CDR1 is SGHTA, CDR2 FQGNSA, per germline. Trimming stripped 5 bases from V and 7 bases from J, with 13 bases between. CDR3 loop: CASSGSPRHTQYF. Written as DNA, the CDR3 is TGTGCCAGCAGCGGGAGTCCCCGCCATACGCAGTATTTT.

J is TRBJ1-4 and V is TRBV19; D possibly corresponds to TRBD1 (6 bases). The CDR3 covers 13 residues. V lost 5 bases and J 5 bases, leaving 9 bases between the germline ends. Germline V gene data show CDR1 as LNHDA and CDR2 as SQIVND (reference sequence). CDR3 loop: CASSWQGNEKLFF. DNA for the CDR3: TGTGCCAGTAGTTGGCAGGGGAATGAAAAACTGTTTTTT.

Only a few counts were recorded for this clone. The chain is built from TRBV19 and TRBJ1-1; 9 nucleotides align to TRBD1. The CDR3 is made up of 15 amino acids. V gave up 7 bases and J gave up 0 bases; unmatched junction bases: 6. Germline CDR1 LNHDA, CDR2 SQIVND (reference sequence). CDR3 in DNA: TGTGCCAGTACCGGGACAGGGACACTGAACACTGAAGCTTTCTTT. Translating gives CASTGTGTLNTEAFF. Full variable domain (remainder filled in from reference TRBV19 and TRBJ1-1): DGGITQSPKYLFRKEGQNVTLSCEQNLNHDAMYWYRQDPGQGLRLIYYSQIVNDFQKGDIAEGYSVSREKKESFPLTVTSAQKNPTAFYLCASTGTGTLNTEAFFGQGTRLTVV.

The rearrangement joins TRBV7-3 to TRBJ2-5; 8 nucleotides agree with TRBD2. Germline CDR1 is SGHTA and CDR2 is FQGTGA. The junction had 7 bases not matched to a gene; V was cut back by 5 bases and J by 5 bases. The CDR3 spans 14 residues. CDR3 nucleotides: TGTGCCAGCAGCCGGGGGGGCCAATGGGAGACCCAGTACTTC. It codes for CASSRGGQWETQYF. The whole variable domain, remainder taken from reference TRBV7-3 and TRBJ2-5, is GAGVSQTPSNKVTEKGKYVELRCDPISGHTALYWYRQSLGQGPEFLIYFQGTGAADDSGLPNDRFFAVRPEGSVSTLKIQRTERGDSAVYLCASSRGGQWETQYFGPGTRLLVL.

The V gene is TRBV27, the J gene TRBJ2-7, with 8 bases matching TRBD2. Germline CDR1 reads MNHEY; CDR2 reads SMNVEV (reference sequence). The CDR3 extends over 14 amino acids. V gave up 7 bases and J gave up 3 bases; unmatched junction bases: 8. CDR3: CASKGHSGVYEQYF. The CDR3 coding sequence is TGTGCCAGCAAAGGCCATAGCGGGGTCTACGAGCAGTACTTC.

This chain connects TRBV5-1 to TRBJ2-7; 9 positions agree with TRBD1. From germline, CDR1 is SGHRS and CDR2 YFSETQ. V lost 4 bases, J lost 5 bases, and 10 bases stayed unmatched. The CDR3 loop spans 15 amino acids. The CDR3 nucleotides read TGCGCCAGCAGCGCAACTGGACAGGGGATGCACGAGCAGTACTTC. Residues: CASSATGQGMHEQYF.

V usage is TRBV6-2 or TRBV6-3 and J usage is TRBJ2-3; D possibly corresponds to TRBD2 (7 bases). The germline CDR1 and CDR2 sequences are MNHEY and SVGEGT. V shed 0 bases and J shed 6 bases, with 16 bases lying between them. The CDR3 is made up of 16 amino acids. The CDR3 sequence: CASSYSAGAEMDTQYF. The CDR3 DNA sequence: TGTGCCAGCAGTTACTCGGCGGGGGCGGAGATGGATACGCAGTATTTT.

The chain recombines TRBV27 with TRBJ2-3; 11 bases fit TRBD2. This CDR3 region has 17 residues. Germline V gene lookup returns CDR1 MNHEY and CDR2 SMNVEV (reference sequence). V shed 3 bases and J 4 bases; nucleotides not matched to a gene: 9. CDR3 sequence (DNA): TGTGCCAGCAGTTTTGTAGGACTAGCGGGCCCGGCAGATACGCAGTATTTT. Translation: CASSFVGLAGPADTQYF.

The chain joins TRBV7-3 to TRBJ2-2, with 9 bases that match TRBD1. The germline CDR1 and CDR2 sequences are SGHTA and FQGTGA. The CDR3 consists of 16 residues. Trimming removed 3 bases from V and 1 base from J; junction bases left unmatched: 3. The DNA of the CDR3 is TGTGCCAGCAGCTTCCCGGGACAGGGGAACACCGGGGAGCTGTTTTTT. It translates to CASSFPGQGNTGELFF.

V gene TRBV3-1 (or the pseudogene TRBV3-2) combines with J gene TRBJ2-5, with 15 bases identical to TRBD2. The V gene end was trimmed by 4 bases and the J gene end by 3 bases; junction bases not matched to a gene: 9. The CDR3 has 18 residues. CDR1 is LGHDT, CDR2 YNNKEL, per germline (reference sequence). The CDR3 is CASSPTLGLAGGKETQYF. CDR3 sequence (DNA): TGTGCCAGCAGCCCTACTCTAGGACTAGCGGGGGGGAAAGAGACCCAGTACTTC.

This clone was recorded once. The chain joins TRBV30 to TRBJ1-2; TRBD1 might be the D (5 bases). CDR3 length: 15 amino acids. The V gene's germline CDR1 is GTSNPN and CDR2 SVGIG (reference sequence). Trimming stripped 5 bases from V and 0 bases from J, with 16 bases between. The CDR3 sequence: CAWGYDSLPNYGYTF. Written as DNA, the CDR3 is TGTGCCTGGGGCTACGACAGCCTTCCTAACTATGGCTACACCTTC.

The chain employs TRBV29-1 and TRBJ2-1, with D hard to call. CDR1 is SQVTM and CDR2 is ANQGSEA in the germline V gene. The CDR3 loop spans 13 amino acids. V lost 3 bases and J 4 bases, leaving 10 bases between the germline ends. The CDR3 region has the DNA TGCAGCGTTGACAACCCCCTATACAATGAGCAGTTCTTC. Protein product: CSVDNPLYNEQFF.

The DNA for the CDR3 is TGTGCCAGCAGTACACCGGGACAGGGTCCCTATGGCTACACCTTC. This gives the protein CASSTPGQGPYGYTF. J is TRBJ1-2 and V is TRBV28; the match to TRBD1 covers 9 bases. Germline trimming cut 5 bases from V and 4 bases from J; bases unmatched to any gene: 8. This CDR3 is 15 amino acids long. Germline CDR1 and CDR2: MDHEN and SYDVKM.

This clone was observed a handful of times. J is TRBJ1-3 and V is TRBV6-5; TRBD1 aligns across 7 bases. Germline CDR1 reads MNHEY; CDR2 reads SVGAGI. The CDR3 loop spans 15 amino acids. J was trimmed by 0 bases and V by 6 bases; bases with no gene match: 5. The CDR3 reads CASRTGLDSGNTIYF. CDR3 DNA: TGTGCCAGCAGGACAGGGTTAGACTCTGGAAACACCATATATTTT.

The chain recombines TRBV6-5 with TRBJ1-1; maybe TRBD1 (5 bases). Trimming took 5 bases from V and 11 from J, leaving 18 bases between them. This CDR3 region has 13 residues. CDR1 is MNHEY, CDR2 SVGAGI, per germline. Here the CDR3 DNA reads TGTGCCAGCAGTCCCCGGCGGGACTTAGGGGCTTTCTTT. It encodes CASSPRRDLGAFF.

CDR3 DNA: TGTGCCAGCAGCTTTATGGCCTTCTCCTACACCTTC. Its translation is CASSFMAFSYTF. V usage is TRBV5-8 and J usage is TRBJ1-2; D ambiguous. Trimming took off 2 bases at V and 10 bases at J, with 12 bases between the two ends. In germline, CDR1 is SGHTS, CDR2 YDEGEE. The CDR3 length is 12 residues.

This clone has just a few counts. J is TRBJ1-3 and V is TRBV14; 7 positions match TRBD1. This CDR3 is built from 14 residues. CDR1 and CDR2 (germline): SGHDN, FVKESK. The V gene end was trimmed by 5 bases and the J gene end by 1 base; junction bases not matched to a gene: 2. CDR3 nucleotides: TGTGCCAGCAGCGGACAGGTTTCTGGAAACACCATATATTTT. The encoded protein is CASSGQVSGNTIYF.

The chain links TRBV6-5 to TRBJ1-2, with D perhaps matching TRBD1 (6 bases). Germline values: CDR1 MNHEY, CDR2 SVGAGI. The V end was cut by 8 bases, the J end by 7 bases, with 17 bases between. The CDR3 consists of 13 residues. The CDR3 bases are TGTGCCAGCCAGAGTTGGGCAGGGGTTGGCTACACCTTC. It specifies CASQSWAGVGYTF.

This chain connects TRBV5-8 to TRBJ2-2; D perhaps matches TRBD2 (6 bases). Germline CDR1 and CDR2: SGHTS and YDEGEE. V was pared by 4 bases and J by 5 bases, with 21 bases between. The CDR3 covers 17 residues. CDR3 in amino acids: CASSIRLRGSGTGELFF. In nucleotides, the CDR3 is TGTGCCAGCAGCATTCGACTGCGGGGAAGTGGGACCGGGGAGCTGTTTTTT.

The genes are TRBV6-2 or TRBV6-3 and TRBJ1-5, with TRBD1 as a possible D gene (5 bases). V lost 1 base to trimming and J lost 4 bases, with 11 bases between them. CDR3 size: 15 residues. Germline-derived CDR1 and CDR2 are MNHEY and SVGEGT. This chain's CDR3 is CASSYLWGGNQPQHF. CDR3 nucleotides: TGTGCCAGCAGTTACTTGTGGGGGGGGAATCAGCCCCAGCATTTT.

This clone appeared a few times. The rearrangement joins TRBV7-2 to TRBJ2-3; TRBD2 aligns across 10 bases. This CDR3 contains 16 residues. The V segment lost 1 base and the J segment 3 bases; nucleotides outside the gene matches: 4. The V gene's germline CDR1 is SGHTA and CDR2 FQGNSA. CDR3 residues: CASSLDSGGTTDTQYF. The CDR3 DNA is TGTGCCAGCAGCTTAGATAGCGGGGGGACGACAGATACGCAGTATTTT.

The chain combines TRBV10-2 with TRBJ2-7, with TRBD2 matching 9 bases. V lost 7 bases to trimming and J lost 2 bases; unmatched junction nucleotides: 6. The CDR3 sequence is 14 residues long. Germline V gene sequence: CDR1 WSHSY, CDR2 SAAADI. CDR3: CASNLGGGAYEQYF. The CDR3 DNA reads TGCGCCAGCAATTTGGGCGGGGGGGCCTACGAGCAGTACTTC.

The V gene is TRBV15, the J gene TRBJ1-5, with a tentative D call TRBD1 (5 bases). V was cut by 4 bases and J by 3 bases, with 10 bases left in between. The CDR3 totals 14 residues. Germline V gene lookup returns CDR1 LNHNV and CDR2 YYDKDF (reference sequence). The DNA for the CDR3 is TGTGCCACCAGCACACGACAGAACAATCAGCCCCAGCATTTT. Residues: CATSTRQNNQPQHF.

The V call is TRBV10-3, the J call TRBJ1-4; D unresolved. CDR3 length equals 15 residues. With 4 bases removed from V and 1 base from J, the gap between germline ends came to 10 bases. The germline CDR1 and CDR2 sequences are ENHRY and SYGVKD. CDR3 protein: CAISGTTGTNEKLFF. The DNA for the CDR3 is TGTGCCATCAGTGGGACTACGGGAACTAATGAAAAACTGTTTTTT.

CDR3: CASSLDRNTEAFF. The CDR3 coding sequence is TGTGCCAGCAGTTTGGACAGAAACACTGAAGCTTTCTTT. The V gene is TRBV11-2, the J gene TRBJ1-1; possible D gene TRBD1, 6 bases. V lost 6 bases, J lost 2 bases, and 10 bases lay in between. This CDR3 comprises 13 residues. Per the germline V gene, CDR1 is SGHAT and CDR2 is FQNNGV.

This clone was seen a few times. Lacking the conserved final phenylalanine or tryptophan, this CDR3 likely reflects a read error. It is unclear where the CDR3 begins or ends on the DNA, so no DNA is shown, and the CDR3 is as TCRdb lists it. This chain connects TRBV7-2 to TRBJ1-2. CDR1 and CDR2 (germline): SGHTA, FQGNSA. Ends included, the CDR3 has 9 residues. CDR3 region: CASSLGVAV.

The J gene is TRBJ1-2, the V gene TRBV13; 7 bases are shared with TRBD1. CDR3 size: 14 residues. Germline V gives CDR1 PRHDT, CDR2 FYEKMQ (reference sequence). With 7 bases clipped from V and 4 bases from J, the junction kept 9 bases outside the gene matches. The CDR3 sequence is CASTAGTDPYGYTF. CDR3 sequence (DNA): TGTGCCAGCACCGCCGGGACAGACCCCTATGGCTACACCTTC.

The J gene is TRBJ2-1, the V gene TRBV6-5, with 12 bases that match TRBD1. Germline V gene sequence: CDR1 MNHEY, CDR2 SVGAGI. This CDR3 has 15 residues. V lost 5 bases and J lost 10; bases outside the gene matches: 9. CDR3 protein: CASSPPGQGAREQFF. The CDR3 bases are TGTGCCAGCAGTCCTCCGGGACAGGGGGCCCGGGAGCAGTTCTTC.

Notes on this clone: Other DNA sequences in this sample translate to the same CDR3. The chain carries TRBV19 and TRBJ2-3; D not resolved. The V and J ends lost 3 bases and 1 base respectively, with 5 bases between them. The CDR3 length is 13 residues. CDR1 and CDR2 (germline): LNHDA, SQIVND (reference sequence). Here the CDR3 reads CASSITGTDTQYF. DNA for the CDR3: TGTGCCAGTAGTATCACAGGCACAGATACGCAGTATTTT.

The V gene is TRBV12-5, the J gene TRBJ1-3; a possible D gene is TRBD1 (5 bases). Germline V CDR1 and CDR2: LGHNT, FRNRAP. The CDR3 is 16 residues long. The V end was cut by 6 bases, the J end by 4 bases, with 19 bases between. The CDR3 nucleotides read TGTGCTAGTGGCTCAGGCCGCGGGACCGCCGGAAACACCATATATTTT. It codes for CASGSGRGTAGNTIYF.

The J gene is TRBJ2-1, the V gene TRBV5-4; TRBD1 matches at 10 bases. J lost 9 bases, V lost 4 bases, and 10 bases had no gene match. The CDR3 runs 15 residues. From germline, CDR1 is SGHNT and CDR2 YYREEE (reference sequence). The CDR3 DNA reads as TGTGCCAGCAGCAGCCCGACAGGGGGCTACCTTGAGCAGTTCTTC. This sequence encodes CASSSPTGGYLEQFF.

This rearrangement joins TRBV7-9 to TRBJ1-3; D possibly corresponds to TRBD1 (5 bases). In germline, CDR1 is SEHNR, CDR2 FQNEAQ (reference sequence). The CDR3 covers 15 residues. Between the trimmed V and J ends, which lost 5 bases and 0 bases, there was a span of 11 bases. The CDR3 bases are TGTGCCAGCAGCCTGGACATTCCCTCTGGAAACACCATATATTTT. It yields the protein CASSLDIPSGNTIYF.